Described below is a single T cell receptor (beta chain) sequence and its context. Its antigen is still unknown. Treatment in this sample: oral pan-JAK inhibitor, 5-10 mg twice daily. The sample is drawn from a study of CD8+ T cells in alopecia areata. Study conclusions and caveats: Shared TCR sequences were less clear between patients than in mice, possibly partly from HLA diversity.

This CDR3 comprises 15 residues. Germline V lookup: CDR1 SGDLS, CDR2 YYNGEE. V lost 3 bases and J lost 7, with 17 bases in between. RNA, once extracted, was reverse transcribed into cDNA for use as the sequencing template. Here immunoSEQ multiplex PCR was the method, and the copy in TCRdb shows in-frame clones only, minus some. The table lists 150,000 to 200,000 clones, 51% of them singletons. V usage is TRBV9 and J usage is TRBJ1-5, with D possibly TRBD1 on 6 matching bases. The sequences come from CD8+ T cells sorted from blood, collected at roughly week 53, from a patient treated with tofacitinib. This TCR was sampled from a human donor with alopecia areata. Here the CDR3 DNA reads TGTGCCAGCAGCGCGACGGGGGCGCACGAACAGCCCCAGCATTTT. Translation gives CASSATGAHEQPQHF.